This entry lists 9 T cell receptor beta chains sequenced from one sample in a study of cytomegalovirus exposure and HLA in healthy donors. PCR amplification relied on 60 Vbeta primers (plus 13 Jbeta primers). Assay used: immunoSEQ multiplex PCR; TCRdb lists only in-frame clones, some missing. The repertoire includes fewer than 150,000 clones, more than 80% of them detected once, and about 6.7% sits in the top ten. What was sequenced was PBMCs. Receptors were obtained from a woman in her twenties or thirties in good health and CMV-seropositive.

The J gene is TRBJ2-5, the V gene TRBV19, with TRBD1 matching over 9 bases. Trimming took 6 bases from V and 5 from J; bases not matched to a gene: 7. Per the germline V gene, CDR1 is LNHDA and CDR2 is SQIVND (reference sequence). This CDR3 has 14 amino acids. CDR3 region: CASSPTGGAETQYF. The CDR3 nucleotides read TGTGCCAGTAGCCCTACAGGGGGCGCGGAGACCCAGTACTTC.

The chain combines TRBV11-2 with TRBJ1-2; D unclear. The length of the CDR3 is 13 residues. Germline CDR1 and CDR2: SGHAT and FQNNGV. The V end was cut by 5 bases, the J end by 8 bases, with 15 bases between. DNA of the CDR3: TGTGCCAGCAGCCCCCGGACCTCGGGAGGCTACACCTTC. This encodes CASSPRTSGGYTF.

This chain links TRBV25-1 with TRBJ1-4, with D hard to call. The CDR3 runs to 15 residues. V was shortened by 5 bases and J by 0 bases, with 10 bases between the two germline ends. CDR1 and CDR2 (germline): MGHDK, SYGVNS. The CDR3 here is CASSLASATNEKLFF. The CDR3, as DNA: TGTGCCAGCAGTCTTGCGTCCGCAACTAATGAAAAACTGTTTTTT. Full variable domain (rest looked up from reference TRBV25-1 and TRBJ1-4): EADIYQTPRYLVIGTGKKITLECSQTMGHDKMYWYQQDPGMELHLIHYSYGVNSTEKGDLSSESTVSRIRTEHFPLTLESARPSHTSQYLCASSLASATNEKLFFGSGTQLSVL.

CDR3 in amino acids: CASSVTAPGTQYF. CDR3 DNA sequence: TGTGCCAGTTCGGTGACTGCACCCGGGACCCAGTACTTC. This chain uses TRBV19 with TRBJ2-5; D unclear. V was cut by 8 bases and J by 7 bases, with 17 bases left in between. From germline, CDR1 is LNHDA and CDR2 SQIVND (reference sequence). CDR3 length equals 13 residues.

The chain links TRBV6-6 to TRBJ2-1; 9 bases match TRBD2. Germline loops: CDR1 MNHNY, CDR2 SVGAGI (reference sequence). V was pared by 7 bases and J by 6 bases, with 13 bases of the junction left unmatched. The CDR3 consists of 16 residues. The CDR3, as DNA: TGTGCCAGCACCCTAAAGGGTAGCGGGGGTCTCAATGAGCAGTTCTTC. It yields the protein CASTLKGSGGLNEQFF.

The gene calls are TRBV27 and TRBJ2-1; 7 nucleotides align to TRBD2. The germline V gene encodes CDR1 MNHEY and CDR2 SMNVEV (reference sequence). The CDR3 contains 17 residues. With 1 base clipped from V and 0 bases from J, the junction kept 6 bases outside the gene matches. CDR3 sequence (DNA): TGTGCCAGCAGTTTATGGGGGGGGTCCCGCTCCTACAATGAGCAGTTCTTC. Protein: CASSLWGGSRSYNEQFF.

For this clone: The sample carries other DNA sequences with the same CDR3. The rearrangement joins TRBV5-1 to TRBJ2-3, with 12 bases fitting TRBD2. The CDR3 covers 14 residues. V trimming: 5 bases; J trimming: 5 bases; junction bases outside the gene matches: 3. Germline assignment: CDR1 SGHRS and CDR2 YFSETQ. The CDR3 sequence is CASRLAGGEDTQYF. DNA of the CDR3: TGCGCCAGCAGACTAGCGGGAGGTGAAGATACGCAGTATTTT.

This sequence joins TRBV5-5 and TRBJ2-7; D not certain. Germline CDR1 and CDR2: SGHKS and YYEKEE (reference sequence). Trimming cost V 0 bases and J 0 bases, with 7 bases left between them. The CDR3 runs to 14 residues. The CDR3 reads CASSLGSVSYEQYF. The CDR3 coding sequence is TGTGCCAGCAGCTTGGGTTCTGTCTCCTACGAGCAGTACTTC.

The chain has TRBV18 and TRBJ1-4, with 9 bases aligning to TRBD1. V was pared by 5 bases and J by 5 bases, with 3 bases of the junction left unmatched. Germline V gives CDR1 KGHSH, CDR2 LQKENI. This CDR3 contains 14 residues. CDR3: CASSTTGGNEKLFF. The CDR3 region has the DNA TGTGCCAGCTCAACGACAGGGGGGAATGAAAAACTGTTTTTT. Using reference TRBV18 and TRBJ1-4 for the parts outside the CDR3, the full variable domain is NAGVMQNPRHLVRRRGQEARLRCSPMKGHSHVYWYRQLPEEGLKFMVYLQKENIIDESGMPKERFSAEFPKEGPSILRIQQVVRGDSAAYFCASSTTGGNEKLFFGSGTQLSVL.